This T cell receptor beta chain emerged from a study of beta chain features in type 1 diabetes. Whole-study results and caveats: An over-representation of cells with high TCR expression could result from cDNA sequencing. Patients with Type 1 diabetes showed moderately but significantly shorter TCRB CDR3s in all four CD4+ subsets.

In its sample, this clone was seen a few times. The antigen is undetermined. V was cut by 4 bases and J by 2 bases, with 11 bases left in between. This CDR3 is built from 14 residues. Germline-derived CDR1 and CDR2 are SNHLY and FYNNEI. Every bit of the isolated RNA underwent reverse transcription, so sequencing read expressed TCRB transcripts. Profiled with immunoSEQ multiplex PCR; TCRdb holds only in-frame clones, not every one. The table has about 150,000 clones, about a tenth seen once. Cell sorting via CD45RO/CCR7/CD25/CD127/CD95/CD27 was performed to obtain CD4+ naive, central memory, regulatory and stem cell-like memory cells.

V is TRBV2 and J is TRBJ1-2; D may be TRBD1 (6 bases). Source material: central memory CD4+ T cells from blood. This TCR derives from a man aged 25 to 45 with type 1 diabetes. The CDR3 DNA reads TGTGCCAGCAGTGTGAGGGGGGGAAACTATGGCTACACCTTC. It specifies CASSVRGGNYGYTF.